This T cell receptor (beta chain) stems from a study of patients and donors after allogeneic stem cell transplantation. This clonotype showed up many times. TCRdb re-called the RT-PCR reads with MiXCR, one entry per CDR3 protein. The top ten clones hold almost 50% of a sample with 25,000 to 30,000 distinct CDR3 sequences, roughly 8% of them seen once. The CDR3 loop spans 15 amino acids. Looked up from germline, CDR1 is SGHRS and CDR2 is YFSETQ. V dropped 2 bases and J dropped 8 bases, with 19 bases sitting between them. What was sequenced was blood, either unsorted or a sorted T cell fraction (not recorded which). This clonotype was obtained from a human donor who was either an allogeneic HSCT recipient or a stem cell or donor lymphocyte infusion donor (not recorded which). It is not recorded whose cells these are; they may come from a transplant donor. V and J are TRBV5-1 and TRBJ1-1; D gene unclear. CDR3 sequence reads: CASSFIPGVGGEAFF. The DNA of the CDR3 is TGCGCCAGCAGCTTCATTCCAGGTGTCGGTGGCGAAGCTTTCTTT.